The entry below describes one T cell receptor beta chain. Its specificity is unknown. This record belongs to a study of Ad26.COV2.S vaccination and SARS-CoV-2 variants. Study outcomes and limitations: Vaccine recipients and placebo recipients showed similar non-spike TCR breadth.

Clones were sequenced by immunoSEQ multiplex PCR, and TCRdb holds only the in-frame ones, with some missing. The table lists around 500,000 clones, approximately 90% of them singletons. Germline loops: CDR1 SGHAT, CDR2 FQNNGV. The V and J ends lost 6 bases and 1 base respectively, with 18 bases between them. The CDR3 is 16 amino acids. The treatment is: roughly 19 received Ad26.COV2.S at low or high dose, single or two shots; several received placebo; per-sample allocation not given. Samples were taken on day 63 after the first vaccine or placebo injection. The chain uses TRBV11-2 and TRBJ1-1; possibly TRBD1 for D (5 bases). The sequence was collected from a person aged 18-60 years who received the Ad26.COV2.S COVID-19 vaccine or a placebo. Sequences were derived from peripheral blood, sampled in a trial of Ad26.COV2.S vaccine versus placebo. CDR3 nucleotides: TGTGCCAGCAGGGGCCCCTCAGGGAATGCGAACACTGAAGCTTTCTTT. Translating gives CASRGPSGNANTEAFF.